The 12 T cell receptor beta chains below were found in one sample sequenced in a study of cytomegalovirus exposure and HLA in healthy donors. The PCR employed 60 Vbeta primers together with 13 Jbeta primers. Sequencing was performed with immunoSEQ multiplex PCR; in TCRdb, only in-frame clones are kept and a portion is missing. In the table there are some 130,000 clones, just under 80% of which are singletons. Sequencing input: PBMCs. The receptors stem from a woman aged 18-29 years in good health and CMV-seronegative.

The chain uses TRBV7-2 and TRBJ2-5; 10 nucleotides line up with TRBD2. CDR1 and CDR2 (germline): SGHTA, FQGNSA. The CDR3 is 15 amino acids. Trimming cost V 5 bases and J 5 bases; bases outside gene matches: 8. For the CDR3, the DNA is TGTGCCAGCAGCCCGACCTCAGCGGGAGGGGAGACCCAGTACTTC. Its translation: CASSPTSAGGETQYF.

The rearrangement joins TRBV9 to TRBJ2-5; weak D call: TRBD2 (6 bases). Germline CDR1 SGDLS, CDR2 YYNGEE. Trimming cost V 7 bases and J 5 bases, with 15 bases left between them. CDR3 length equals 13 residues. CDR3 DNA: TGTGCCAGCCCCAGGCGGGGCTGGGAGACCCAGTACTTC. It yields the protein CASPRRGWETQYF.

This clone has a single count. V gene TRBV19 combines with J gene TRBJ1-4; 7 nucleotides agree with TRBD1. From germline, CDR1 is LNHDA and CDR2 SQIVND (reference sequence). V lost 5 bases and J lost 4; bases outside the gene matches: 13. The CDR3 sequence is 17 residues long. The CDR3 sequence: CASSPALPTGHNEKLFF. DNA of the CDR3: TGTGCCAGTAGTCCCGCCCTCCCGACAGGGCATAATGAAAAACTGTTTTTT.

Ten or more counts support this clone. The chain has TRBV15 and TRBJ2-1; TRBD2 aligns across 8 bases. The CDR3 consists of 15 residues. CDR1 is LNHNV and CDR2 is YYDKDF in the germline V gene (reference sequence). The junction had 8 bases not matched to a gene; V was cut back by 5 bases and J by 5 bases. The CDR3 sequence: CATSGEREPHNEQFF. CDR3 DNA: TGTGCCACCAGCGGGGAGCGGGAGCCTCACAATGAGCAGTTCTTC.

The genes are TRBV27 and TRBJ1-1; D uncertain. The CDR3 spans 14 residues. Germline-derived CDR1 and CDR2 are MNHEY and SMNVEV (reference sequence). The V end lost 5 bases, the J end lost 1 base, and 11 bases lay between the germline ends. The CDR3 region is CASSINGPNTEAFF. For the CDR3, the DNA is TGTGCCAGCAGTATAAATGGCCCGAACACTGAAGCTTTCTTT.

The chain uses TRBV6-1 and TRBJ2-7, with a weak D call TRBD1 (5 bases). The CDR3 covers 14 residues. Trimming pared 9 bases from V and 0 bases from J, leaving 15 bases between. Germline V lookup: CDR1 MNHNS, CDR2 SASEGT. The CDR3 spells CASTSGASSYEQYF. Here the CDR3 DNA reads TGTGCCAGTACCAGTGGGGCCTCCTCCTACGAGCAGTACTTC.

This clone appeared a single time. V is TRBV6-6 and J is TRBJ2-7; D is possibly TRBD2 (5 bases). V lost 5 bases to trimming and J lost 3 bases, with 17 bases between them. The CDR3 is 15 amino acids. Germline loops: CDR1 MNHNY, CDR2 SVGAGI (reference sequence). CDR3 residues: CASSKGPEENYEQYF. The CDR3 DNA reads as TGTGCCAGCAGTAAGGGCCCGGAGGAAAACTACGAGCAGTACTTC.

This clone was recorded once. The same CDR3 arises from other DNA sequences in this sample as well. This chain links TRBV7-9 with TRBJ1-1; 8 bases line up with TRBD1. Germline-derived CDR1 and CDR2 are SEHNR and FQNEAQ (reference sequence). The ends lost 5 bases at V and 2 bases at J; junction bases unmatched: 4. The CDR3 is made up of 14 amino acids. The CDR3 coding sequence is TGTGCCAGCAGCCTAGGACAGGGTAACACTGAAGCTTTCTTT. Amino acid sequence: CASSLGQGNTEAFF.

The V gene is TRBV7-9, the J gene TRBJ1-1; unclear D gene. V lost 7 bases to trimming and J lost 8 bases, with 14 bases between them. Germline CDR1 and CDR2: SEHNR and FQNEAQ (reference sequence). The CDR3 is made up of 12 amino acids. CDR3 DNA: TGTGCCAGCACGGGGATTTTCCCCGAAGCTTTCTTT. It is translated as CASTGIFPEAFF.

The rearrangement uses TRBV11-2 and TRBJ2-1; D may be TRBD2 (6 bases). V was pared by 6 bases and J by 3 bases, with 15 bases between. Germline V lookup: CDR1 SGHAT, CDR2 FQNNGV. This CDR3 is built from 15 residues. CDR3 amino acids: CASREPGLSYNEQFF. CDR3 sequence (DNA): TGTGCCAGCAGGGAACCGGGACTTAGCTACAATGAGCAGTTCTTC.

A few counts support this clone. The CDR3 loop is CAIRPRSANYGYTF. The CDR3 DNA follows: TGTGCCATCCGTCCCCGTTCCGCTAACTATGGCTACACCTTC. This chain links TRBV10-3 with TRBJ1-2; D is unresolved. V was pared by 8 bases and J by 0 bases, with 13 bases between. The CDR3 has 14 residues. Germline assignment: CDR1 ENHRY and CDR2 SYGVKD.

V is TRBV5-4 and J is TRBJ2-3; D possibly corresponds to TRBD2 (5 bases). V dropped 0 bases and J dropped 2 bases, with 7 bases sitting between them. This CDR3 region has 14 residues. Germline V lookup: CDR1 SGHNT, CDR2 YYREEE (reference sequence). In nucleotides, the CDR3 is TGTGCCAGCAGCTTGGGAGCGGACACAGATACGCAGTATTTT. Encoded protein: CASSLGADTDTQYF. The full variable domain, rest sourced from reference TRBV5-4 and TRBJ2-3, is ETGVTQSPTHLIKTRGQQVTLRCSSQSGHNTVSWYQQALGQGPQFIFQYYREEENGRGNFPPRFSGLQFPNYSSELNVNALELDDSALYLCASSLGADTDTQYFGPGTRLTVL.